This T cell receptor beta chain was captured in a study of control samples from healthy donors and cancer patients. The CDR3 consists of 15 residues. V was shortened by 3 bases and J by 5 bases, with 17 bases between the two germline ends. Germline loops: CDR1 MNHEY, CDR2 SMNVEV (reference sequence). TCRdb's table, derived via immunoSEQ multiplex PCR, lists solely in-frame clones and lacks some. In the table there are 95,000 to 150,000 clones, roughly nine tenths of which are singletons. Sequenced sample: blood. This clonotype was obtained from a woman aged 18-30 years in good health. The chain links TRBV27 to TRBJ2-7, with a weak D call TRBD1 (6 bases). The CDR3 is CASSFSGTISDEQYF. Here the CDR3 DNA reads TGTGCCAGCAGTTTTTCCGGGACAATAAGCGACGAGCAGTACTTC.